Below are 10 T cell receptor beta chains sequenced from a single sample in a study of shared clonotypes between healthy human individuals. Assay used: immunoSEQ multiplex PCR; TCRdb lists only in-frame clones, some missing. The repertoire holds some 2,400,000 clones, with approximately 94% as singletons. Material for sequencing was naive CD4+ T cells sorted from blood. Subset noted: CD45RA+ positively selected. These receptors all come from a man younger than 30 in good health.

The chain couples TRBV30 to TRBJ1-3, with TRBD1 matching over 10 bases. Trimming removed 0 bases from V and 0 bases from J; junction bases left unmatched: 8. The CDR3 sequence is 18 residues long. CDR1 and CDR2 from the germline V gene are GTSNPN and SVGIG (reference sequence). The CDR3 region is CAWSVLGQGGYSGNTIYF. The CDR3 nucleotides read TGTGCCTGGAGTGTACTCGGACAGGGGGGTTACTCTGGAAACACCATATATTTT.

The CDR3 reads CASSLTSGGRQETQYF. The CDR3 DNA reads TGTGCCAGCAGCTTAACTAGCGGGGGGCGGCAAGAGACCCAGTACTTC. The chain is built from TRBV5-4 and TRBJ2-5; 12 bases fit TRBD2. The germline CDR1 and CDR2 sequences are SGHNT and YYREEE (reference sequence). After removal of 2 bases from V and 2 bases from J, the junction contained 4 bases not matched to a gene. The CDR3 covers 16 residues.

A note on this clone: The identical CDR3 is also encoded by other nucleotide sequences in the sample. V gene TRBV6-5 combines with J gene TRBJ1-1; D gene uncertain. V was cut by 0 bases and J by 5 bases, with 7 bases left in between. Germline assignment: CDR1 MNHEY and CDR2 SVGAGI. The CDR3 has 13 residues. DNA for the CDR3: TGTGCCAGCAGTTACTCGGGGTGGACTGAAGCTTTCTTT. Encoded protein: CASSYSGWTEAFF.

About this clone itself: Within the sample, other DNA sequences also encode this same CDR3. V gene TRBV7-2 combines with J gene TRBJ2-2; 11 bases align to TRBD2. Germline V gives CDR1 SGHTA, CDR2 FQGNSA. The CDR3 covers 15 residues. J was trimmed by 5 bases and V by 2 bases; bases with no gene match: 1. The CDR3 sequence is CASSLTSGSTGELFF. The DNA of the CDR3 is TGTGCCAGCAGCTTAACTAGCGGGAGTACCGGGGAGCTGTTTTTT.

This sequence joins TRBV5-1 and TRBJ2-4, with D perhaps TRBD2 (5 bases). The CDR3 is made up of 13 amino acids. The germline V and J ends were trimmed by 2 bases and 5 bases, with 8 bases remaining between them. Germline V gene lookup returns CDR1 SGHRS and CDR2 YFSETQ. CDR3 in DNA: TGCGCCAGCAGCTTAGGGAGTCAAAACATTCAGTACTTC. This translates into CASSLGSQNIQYF. The full variable domain, completed using reference TRBV5-1 and TRBJ2-4, is KAGVTQTPRYLIKTRGQQVTLSCSPISGHRSVSWYQQTPGQGLQFLFEYFSETQRNKGNFPGRFSGRQFSNSRSEMNVSTLELGDSALYLCASSLGSQNIQYFGAGTRLSVL.

This clone was detected once. The J gene is TRBJ2-5, the V gene TRBV7-2; TRBD2 is a possible D gene (6 bases). Deletions cut 4 bases from V and 5 bases from J, with 20 bases between. CDR1 SGHTA and CDR2 FQGNSA come from the germline V gene. This CDR3 has 16 residues. CDR3 sequence reads: CASSSAWGRHRETQYF. Written as DNA, the CDR3 is TGTGCCAGCAGCTCCGCCTGGGGGAGGCACAGGGAGACCCAGTACTTC.

V and J are TRBV10-2 and TRBJ2-1, with D uncertain. CDR3 length: 11 residues. The V and J ends lost 4 bases and 3 bases respectively, with 1 base between them. The germline V gene encodes CDR1 WSHSY and CDR2 SAAADI. DNA for the CDR3: TGCGCCAGCAGTGTCTACAATGAGCAGTTCTTC. As protein: CASSVYNEQFF.

This clone was observed a few times. The chain joins TRBV2 to TRBJ2-7, with D possibly TRBD2 on 6 matching bases. The V end was cut by 2 bases, the J end by 1 base, with 12 bases between. The CDR3 sequence is 15 residues long. CDR1 SNHLY and CDR2 FYNNEI come from the germline V gene. The CDR3: CASSERGEISYEQYF. The CDR3 DNA sequence: TGTGCCAGCAGTGAACGCGGGGAGATTTCCTACGAGCAGTACTTC.

This chain connects TRBV5-1 to TRBJ2-7; D is undetermined. The germline V gene has CDR1 SGHRS and CDR2 YFSETQ. Trimming cost V 9 bases and J 3 bases, with 4 bases left between them. This CDR3 spans 9 amino acids. CDR3 coding DNA: TGCGCCACCAACTACGAGCAGTACTTC. Translation: CATNYEQYF.

The chain has TRBV7-2 and TRBJ1-2; 12 bases match TRBD1. CDR3 length equals 17 residues. Trimming at V came to 5 bases and at J to 7 bases, leaving 14 bases not matched to a gene. The germline gives CDR1 SGHTA, CDR2 FQGNSA. The DNA of the CDR3 is TGTGCCAGCAGCCTGCGGGGACAGGGGGCGCCATTACCTGGCTACACCTTC. This encodes CASSLRGQGAPLPGYTF.